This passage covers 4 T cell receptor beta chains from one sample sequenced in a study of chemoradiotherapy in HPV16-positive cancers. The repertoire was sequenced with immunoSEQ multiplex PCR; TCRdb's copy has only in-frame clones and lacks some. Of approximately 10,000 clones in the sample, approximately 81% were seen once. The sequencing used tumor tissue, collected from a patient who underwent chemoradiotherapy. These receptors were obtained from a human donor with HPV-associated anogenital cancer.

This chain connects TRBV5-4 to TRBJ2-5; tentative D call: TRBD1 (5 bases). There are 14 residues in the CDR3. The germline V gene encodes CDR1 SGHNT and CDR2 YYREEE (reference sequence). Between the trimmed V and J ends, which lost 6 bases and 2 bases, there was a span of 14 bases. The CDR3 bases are TGTGCCAGCACCAATCTCGACAGTCAAGAGACCCAGTACTTC. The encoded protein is CASTNLDSQETQYF.

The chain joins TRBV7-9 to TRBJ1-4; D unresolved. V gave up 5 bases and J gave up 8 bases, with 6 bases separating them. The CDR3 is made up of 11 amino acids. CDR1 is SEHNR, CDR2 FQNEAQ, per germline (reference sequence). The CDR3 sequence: CASSELEKLFF. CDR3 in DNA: TGTGCCAGCAGCGAATTAGAAAAACTGTTTTTT. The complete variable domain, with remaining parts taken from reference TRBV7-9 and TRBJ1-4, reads DTGVSQNPRHKITKRGQNVTFRCDPISEHNRLYWYRQTLGQGPEFLTYFQNEAQLEKSRLLSDRFSAERPKGSFSTLEIQRTEQGDSAMYLCASSELEKLFFGSGTQLSVL.

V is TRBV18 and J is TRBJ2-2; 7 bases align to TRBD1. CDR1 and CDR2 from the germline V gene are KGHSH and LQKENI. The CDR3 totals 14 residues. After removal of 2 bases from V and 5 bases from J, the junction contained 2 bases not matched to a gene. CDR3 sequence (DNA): TGTGCCAGCTCACCATGGACAGGAACCGGGGAGCTGTTTTTT. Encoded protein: CASSPWTGTGELFF.

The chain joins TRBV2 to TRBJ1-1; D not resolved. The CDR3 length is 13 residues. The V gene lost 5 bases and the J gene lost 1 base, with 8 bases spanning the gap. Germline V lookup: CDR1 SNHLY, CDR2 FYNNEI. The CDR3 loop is CASSRRSNTEAFF. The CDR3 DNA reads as TGTGCCAGCAGTAGGCGTTCGAACACTGAAGCTTTCTTT.